This T cell receptor beta chain was documented in a study of radiotherapy plus CTLA-4 blockade in lung cancer. Trimming removed 3 bases from V and 3 bases from J; junction bases left unmatched: 11. Germline CDR1 LNHDA, CDR2 SQIVND (reference sequence). This CDR3 spans 16 amino acids. Comments on this clone: Its matching antigen is unknown.

Produced via immunoSEQ multiplex PCR; TCRdb's table is partial and in-frame only. The table includes about 59,000 clones, 72% detected once. Study results and limitations: Interferon-beta and early blood T cell clone dynamics reportedly predicted response best. An expansion of tumor-derived TCR clones occurred in blood after radiotherapy plus ipilimumab.

In chemo-refractory metastatic non-small-cell lung cancer, patients got ipilimumab CTLA-4 blockade together with focal radiation. The TCR comes from a human donor with non-small cell lung cancer whose response to radiotherapy plus ipilimumab could not be evaluated. The source material was peripheral blood, sampled from a patient treated with radiotherapy plus ipilimumab. The chain couples TRBV19 to TRBJ2-7; the match to TRBD1 covers 7 bases. CDR3 sequence reads: CASSISWTGLFYEQYF. Written as DNA, the CDR3 is TGTGCCAGTAGTATCAGTTGGACAGGCCTTTTCTACGAGCAGTACTTC.